Listed below are T cell receptor beta chains from one sample, sequenced in a study of T cells after yellow fever vaccination. TCRdb ran MiXCR on the 5' RACE reads and lists one entry per CDR3 protein. Of roughly 350,000 distinct CDR3 sequences in the sample, about 4% were seen once. Material: PBMCs, obtained 5 days after the yellow fever booster vaccination. The origin of the receptors is a man younger than 35 who received the YFV17D yellow fever vaccine. Both conserved end residues are part of each CDR3. Each record gives: D gene, clone size, J gene, V gene, CDR3 DNA, CDR3 protein. D genes are given only for firm matches. Expanded clones are given a class, and other clones once, few, many or no size at all.

d_call: -
clone_size: -
j_call: TRBJ1-2
v_call: TRBV29-1
cdr3_nt: TGCAGCGTTGAGCCCGCGGGCAGCGGATATGGCTACACCTTC
cdr3_aa: CSVEPAGSGYGYTF

d_call: TRBD1
clone_size: few
j_call: TRBJ1-4
v_call: TRBV7-9
cdr3_nt: TGTGCCAGCAGCTCCCGGGACAGGGGAGGAACTAATGAAAAACTGTTTTTT
cdr3_aa: CASSSRDRGGTNEKLFF

d_call: -
clone_size: many
j_call: TRBJ2-3
v_call: TRBV7-9
cdr3_nt: TGTGCCAGCAGCCCCAGGGGGGGACTCTACACAGATACGCAGTATTTT
cdr3_aa: CASSPRGGLYTDTQYF

d_call: TRBD1
clone_size: few
j_call: TRBJ1-1
v_call: TRBV7-9
cdr3_nt: TGTGCCAGCAGCTTAGGGGACAGGGCTAAGAGTGAAGCTTTCTTT
cdr3_aa: CASSLGDRAKSEAFF

d_call: -
clone_size: few
j_call: TRBJ1-2
v_call: TRBV5-1
cdr3_nt: TGCGCCAGCAGCTTGGCCGGGACGGAGTATGGCTACACCTTC
cdr3_aa: CASSLAGTEYGYTF

d_call: -
clone_size: few
j_call: TRBJ2-1
v_call: TRBV6-6
cdr3_nt: TGTGCCAGCAGTTATGAGGGAGGGTCCAGGGGCCAGGGTGAGCAGTTCTTC
cdr3_aa: CASSYEGGSRGQGEQFF

d_call: -
clone_size: many
j_call: TRBJ1-1
v_call: TRBV2
cdr3_nt: TGTGCCAGCAGTGTGGACCGGGGGTACACTGAAGCTTTCTTT
cdr3_aa: CASSVDRGYTEAFF

d_call: -
clone_size: -
j_call: TRBJ1-1
v_call: TRBV20-1
cdr3_nt: TGCAGGCCGAGGGGGAACACTGAAGCTTTCTTT
cdr3_aa: CRPRGNTEAFF

d_call: -
clone_size: -
j_call: TRBJ1-5
v_call: TRBV6-2/TRBV6-3
cdr3_nt: TGTGCCAGCAGTAATAGACAGGACAATCAGCCCCAGCATTTT
cdr3_aa: CASSNRQDNQPQHF

d_call: -
clone_size: many
j_call: TRBJ2-2
v_call: TRBV5-1
cdr3_nt: TGCGCCAGCAGCTTGGAATGGCGGAGCACCGGGGAGCTGTTTTTT
cdr3_aa: CASSLEWRSTGELFF

d_call: -
clone_size: many
j_call: TRBJ2-5
v_call: TRBV3-1
cdr3_nt: TGTGCCAGCAGCCCGGACAGCCTGCAAGAGACCCAGTACTTC
cdr3_aa: CASSPDSLQETQYF

d_call: -
clone_size: few
j_call: TRBJ1-3
v_call: TRBV29-1
cdr3_nt: TGCAGCGCCGGGGGGCCAGGAAACTCTGGAAACACCATATATTTT
cdr3_aa: CSAGGPGNSGNTIYF

d_call: -
clone_size: few
j_call: TRBJ1-2
v_call: TRBV4-3
cdr3_nt: TGCGCCAGCAGCCAAGATTGGGCGGAGGGGGGTGGCTACACCTTC
cdr3_aa: CASSQDWAEGGGYTF

d_call: TRBD2
clone_size: few
j_call: TRBJ2-1
v_call: TRBV7-9
cdr3_nt: TGTGCCAGCAGCTTGAAACTAGCGGGGCCACGATACAATGAGCAGTTCTTC
cdr3_aa: CASSLKLAGPRYNEQFF

d_call: TRBD2
clone_size: many
j_call: TRBJ2-1
v_call: TRBV6-2/TRBV6-3
cdr3_nt: TGTGCCAGCAGTTACTCCCGACTAGCCAGCTCCTACAATGAGCAGTTCTTC
cdr3_aa: CASSYSRLASSYNEQFF

d_call: -
clone_size: few
j_call: TRBJ1-6
v_call: TRBV6-5
cdr3_nt: TGTGCCAGCAGTCTCGGGGCAGCAAATTCACCCCTCCACTTT
cdr3_aa: CASSLGAANSPLHF

d_call: -
clone_size: many
j_call: TRBJ2-7
v_call: TRBV7-9
cdr3_nt: TGTGCCAGCAGCTCACAGGGCTACGAGCAGTACTTC
cdr3_aa: CASSSQGYEQYF

d_call: -
clone_size: -
j_call: TRBJ1-1
v_call: TRBV7-9
cdr3_nt: TGTGCCAGCAGCTTCGGCAGGGTCATGAACACTGAAGCTTTCTTT
cdr3_aa: CASSFGRVMNTEAFF

d_call: TRBD1
clone_size: few
j_call: TRBJ1-1
v_call: TRBV5-1
cdr3_nt: TGCGCCAGCAGCTTGTCAGTCACGCAGGGGGCCCCTGAAGCTTTCTTT
cdr3_aa: CASSLSVTQGAPEAFF

d_call: -
clone_size: many
j_call: TRBJ2-5
v_call: TRBV28
cdr3_nt: TGTGCCAGCAGAAGCCAAGAGACCCAGTACTTC
cdr3_aa: CASRSQETQYF

d_call: -
clone_size: few
j_call: TRBJ1-4
v_call: TRBV18
cdr3_nt: TGTGCCAGCTCACCACAGGACGCAGGAATTGGAGAAAAACTGTTTTTT
cdr3_aa: CASSPQDAGIGEKLFF

d_call: -
clone_size: many
j_call: TRBJ1-5
v_call: TRBV5-5
cdr3_nt: TGTGCCAGCAGGAAAACAGAGTATAGCAATCAGCCCCAGCATTTT
cdr3_aa: CASRKTEYSNQPQHF

d_call: -
clone_size: many
j_call: TRBJ2-3
v_call: TRBV7-9
cdr3_nt: TGTGCCAGCAGCCCTTCGTTTGGGGCGGATACGCAGTATTTT
cdr3_aa: CASSPSFGADTQYF

d_call: -
clone_size: -
j_call: TRBJ2-1
v_call: TRBV28
cdr3_nt: TGTGCCAGCATGGGGGTTTTTGAGCAGTTCTTC
cdr3_aa: CASMGVFEQFF

d_call: TRBD1
clone_size: -
j_call: TRBJ1-1
v_call: TRBV4-3
cdr3_nt: TGCGCCAGCAGATCCGGACAGGCCGGGCACACTGAAGCTTTCTTT
cdr3_aa: CASRSGQAGHTEAFF

d_call: TRBD1
clone_size: -
j_call: TRBJ1-1
v_call: TRBV6-5
cdr3_nt: TGTGCCAGCAGTCCCAGACAGGGTGACACTGAAGCTTTCTTT
cdr3_aa: CASSPRQGDTEAFF

d_call: TRBD1
clone_size: -
j_call: TRBJ1-2
v_call: TRBV15
cdr3_nt: TGTGCCACCAGCAGGGGGACAGGGGGAAGCTATGGCTACACCTTC
cdr3_aa: CATSRGTGGSYGYTF

d_call: -
clone_size: few
j_call: TRBJ2-1
v_call: TRBV6-1
cdr3_nt: TGTGCCAGCAGTGAAGACCCCACCCGAGGCAATGAGCAGTTCTTC
cdr3_aa: CASSEDPTRGNEQFF

d_call: TRBD1
clone_size: -
j_call: TRBJ1-1
v_call: TRBV19
cdr3_nt: TGTGCCAGTAGTTCCCTACAGGGGTGGACTGAAGCTTTCTTT
cdr3_aa: CASSSLQGWTEAFF

d_call: -
clone_size: -
j_call: TRBJ2-4
v_call: TRBV20-1
cdr3_nt: TGCAGTGCTCATTACAGGAGGGCGGGAAACATTCAGTACTTC
cdr3_aa: CSAHYRRAGNIQYF

d_call: TRBD1
clone_size: few
j_call: TRBJ2-1
v_call: TRBV4-1
cdr3_nt: TGCGCCAGCAGCCAAGAACCCGGGACAGGGGAGAATGAGCAGTTCTTC
cdr3_aa: CASSQEPGTGENEQFF

d_call: -
clone_size: once
j_call: TRBJ2-7
v_call: TRBV29-1
cdr3_nt: TGCAGCGCCAGCTGGGGGTCCTACGAGCAGTACTTC
cdr3_aa: CSASWGSYEQYF

d_call: TRBD2
clone_size: few
j_call: TRBJ2-5
v_call: TRBV11-1
cdr3_nt: TGTGCCAGCAGCTTAAGACTAGCGGTCCAAGAGACCCAGTACTTC
cdr3_aa: CASSLRLAVQETQYF

d_call: -
clone_size: -
j_call: TRBJ1-4
v_call: TRBV25-1
cdr3_nt: TGTGCCAGCAGTGAAGGAGGAACGAGGGGTGGTGAAAAACTGTTTTTT
cdr3_aa: CASSEGGTRGGEKLFF

d_call: -
clone_size: many
j_call: TRBJ1-1
v_call: TRBV20-1
cdr3_nt: TGCAGTGCCCCCGTAGAGGGGATGAACACTGAAGCTTTCTTT
cdr3_aa: CSAPVEGMNTEAFF

d_call: -
clone_size: -
j_call: TRBJ1-1
v_call: TRBV12-3/TRBV12-4
cdr3_nt: TGTGCCAGCAGTCTTACCGGGACAATTGAAGCTTTCTTT
cdr3_aa: CASSLTGTIEAFF

d_call: TRBD1
clone_size: -
j_call: TRBJ2-1
v_call: TRBV6-5
cdr3_nt: TGTGCCAGCAGCCCCCGGGCAGGGGGCTACGGGGGCTTCCTGAATGAGCAGTTCTTC
cdr3_aa: CASSPRAGGYGGFLNEQFF

d_call: -
clone_size: -
j_call: TRBJ2-5
v_call: TRBV6-5
cdr3_nt: TGTGCCAGCAGTCCAGGGCTACTAATGGGGACCCAGTACTTC
cdr3_aa: CASSPGLLMGTQYF

d_call: -
clone_size: few
j_call: TRBJ2-2
v_call: TRBV6-2/TRBV6-3
cdr3_nt: TGTGCCAGCAGTAGACGGGAGTCTTCGGCGAACACCGGGGAGCTGTTTTTT
cdr3_aa: CASSRRESSANTGELFF

d_call: -
clone_size: -
j_call: TRBJ1-4
v_call: TRBV6-5
cdr3_nt: TGTGCCAGCAGTTCTCCCAGGGGTGAAGGAGAAAAACTGTTTTTT
cdr3_aa: CASSSPRGEGEKLFF

d_call: -
clone_size: few
j_call: TRBJ1-6
v_call: TRBV6-6
cdr3_nt: TGTGCCAGCACGCCTCGGAAACTCAGCGGTAATTCACCCCTCCACTTT
cdr3_aa: CASTPRKLSGNSPLHF

d_call: -
clone_size: few
j_call: TRBJ1-5
v_call: TRBV19
cdr3_nt: TGTGCCAGTAGTATCGATAGGGGATCGAGCAATCAGCCCCAGCATTTT
cdr3_aa: CASSIDRGSSNQPQHF

d_call: -
clone_size: few
j_call: TRBJ1-1
v_call: TRBV29-1
cdr3_nt: TGCAGCGCAAGTGTGGGGACTGAAGCTTTCTTT
cdr3_aa: CSASVGTEAFF

d_call: TRBD2
clone_size: -
j_call: TRBJ2-1
v_call: TRBV12-3/TRBV12-4
cdr3_nt: TGTGCCAGCAGAGACGCGGGGGGGCTCTACAATGAGCAGTTCTTC
cdr3_aa: CASRDAGGLYNEQFF

d_call: -
clone_size: few
j_call: TRBJ2-5
v_call: TRBV5-8
cdr3_nt: TGTGCCAGCAGCATAGGATCAGGGGAGACCCAGTACTTC
cdr3_aa: CASSIGSGETQYF

d_call: -
clone_size: few
j_call: TRBJ2-3
v_call: TRBV6-5
cdr3_nt: TGTGCCAGCAGTCTCATCAGGTCCGATACGCAGTATTTT
cdr3_aa: CASSLIRSDTQYF

d_call: -
clone_size: few
j_call: TRBJ1-1
v_call: TRBV12-5
cdr3_nt: TGTGCTAGTGGTTCAGGGTACACTGAAGCTTTCTTT
cdr3_aa: CASGSGYTEAFF

d_call: -
clone_size: few
j_call: TRBJ1-5
v_call: TRBV30
cdr3_nt: TGTGCCTGGAGTGGGGGGCCCAATCAGCCCCAGCATTTT
cdr3_aa: CAWSGGPNQPQHF

d_call: -
clone_size: -
j_call: TRBJ2-6
v_call: TRBV7-3
cdr3_nt: TGTGCCAGCAGCTCAAGCGTATCTGGGGCCAACGTCCTGACTTTC
cdr3_aa: CASSSSVSGANVLTF

d_call: -
clone_size: -
j_call: TRBJ1-3
v_call: TRBV7-9
cdr3_nt: TGTGCCAGCAGCTTTGTGGACTTTAGCTCTGGAAACACCATATATTTT
cdr3_aa: CASSFVDFSSGNTIYF

d_call: -
clone_size: few
j_call: TRBJ2-7
v_call: TRBV2
cdr3_nt: TGTGCCAGCAGTGAAGCGCAGGGGTATAAGCTCGAGCAGTACTTC
cdr3_aa: CASSEAQGYKLEQYF

d_call: TRBD2
clone_size: few
j_call: TRBJ2-3
v_call: TRBV5-1
cdr3_nt: TGCGCCAGCAGCTTGCCTCTAGCGGGGGAAGCAGATACGCAGTATTTT
cdr3_aa: CASSLPLAGEADTQYF